Following are 17 T cell receptor beta chains from one sample sequenced in a study of shared clonotypes between healthy human individuals. Measured with immunoSEQ multiplex PCR; TCRdb has only the in-frame clones, and not every one. The sample comprises some 1,100,000 clones, about four fifths of which are singletons, and approximately 0.5% rests with the top ten. Sequencing was done on a sample of memory CD4+ T cells from PBMCs. Stated subset: CD45RA-negative fraction. The receptors stem from a man in his late teens or twenties in good health. Some clones in this sample may be carry-over from other donors' samples.

The chain uses TRBV19 and TRBJ2-2, with 9 bases matching TRBD1. The V gene end was trimmed by 8 bases and the J gene end by 5 bases; junction bases not matched to a gene: 9. This CDR3 spans 15 amino acids. The germline V gene encodes CDR1 LNHDA and CDR2 SQIVND (reference sequence). In DNA, the CDR3 is TGTGCCAGTCAACCCGGGACAGGGAGAACCGGGGAGCTGTTTTTT. Protein sequence: CASQPGTGRTGELFF.

The rearrangement joins TRBV28 to TRBJ1-2; TRBD1 matches at 8 bases. The CDR3 sequence is 16 residues long. Trimming at V came to 2 bases and at J to 4 bases, leaving 9 bases not matched to a gene. Germline V gene data show CDR1 as MDHEN and CDR2 as SYDVKM. The CDR3 DNA reads TGTGCCAGCAGTTTAGGGACAGGCGCCTCCGGCTATGGCTACACCTTC. Translated, it gives CASSLGTGASGYGYTF.

The J gene is TRBJ2-1, the V gene TRBV18, with 8 bases aligning to TRBD1. The junction had 8 bases not matched to a gene; V was cut back by 1 base and J by 6 bases. Germline CDR1 reads KGHSH; CDR2 reads LQKENI. The CDR3 is 16 residues long. CDR3 amino acids: CASSPRGAGGFNEQFF. CDR3 in DNA: TGTGCCAGCTCACCACGAGGTGCAGGGGGCTTCAATGAGCAGTTCTTC.

The chain couples TRBV6-5 to TRBJ1-4; the match to TRBD1 covers 8 bases. Germline trimming cut 6 bases from V and 4 bases from J; bases unmatched to any gene: 4. The CDR3 covers 14 residues. Per the germline V gene, CDR1 is MNHEY and CDR2 is SVGAGI. The CDR3 DNA follows: TGTGCCAGCAGCCGCGGACAGGGTAATGAAAAACTGTTTTTT. Its protein product is CASSRGQGNEKLFF.

The V and J genes are TRBV5-1 and TRBJ2-3, with a possible D match to TRBD1 (6 bases). Trimming stripped 3 bases from V and 1 base from J, with 15 bases between. The CDR3 spans 16 residues. From germline, CDR1 is SGHRS and CDR2 YFSETQ. The CDR3 nucleotides read TGCGCCAGCAGCTCCTCGGACAGATGGGGCACAGATACGCAGTATTTT. Amino acid sequence: CASSSSDRWGTDTQYF.

The chain recombines TRBV12-5 with TRBJ1-2; the match to TRBD1 covers 8 bases. V lost 3 bases to trimming and J lost 4 bases; unmatched junction nucleotides: 7. The CDR3 extends over 15 amino acids. Germline V gene lookup returns CDR1 LGHNT and CDR2 FRNRAP. As DNA, the CDR3 is TGTGCTAGTGGTTTCACCTCCGGGACAGGCTATGGCTACACCTTC. Translated: CASGFTSGTGYGYTF.

DNA of the CDR3: TGCGCCAGCAGCTTAGGAGCGGGAGATTACGATACGCAGTATTTT. Protein product: CASSLGAGDYDTQYF. The genes are TRBV5-1 and TRBJ2-3; TRBD2 matches at 8 bases. Germline assignment: CDR1 SGHRS and CDR2 YFSETQ. CDR3 size: 15 residues. V was pared by 2 bases and J by 6 bases, with 8 bases of the junction left unmatched.

The chain employs TRBV10-3 and TRBJ2-7, with TRBD2 matching 8 bases. CDR1 is ENHRY, CDR2 SYGVKD, per germline. The V and J ends lost 5 bases and 3 bases, in that order; junction bases with no gene match: 6. The CDR3 runs 14 residues. CDR3 sequence: CAISKTSVLYEQYF. DNA of the CDR3: TGTGCCATCAGTAAGACTAGCGTACTCTACGAGCAGTACTTC.

This chain connects TRBV5-1 to TRBJ2-2; D is unresolved. V was clipped by 0 bases and J by 7 bases, with 4 bases between them. This CDR3 spans 12 amino acids. Germline CDR1 and CDR2: SGHRS and YFSETQ. The CDR3 is CASSLADGELFF. The DNA for the CDR3 is TGCGCCAGCAGCTTGGCCGACGGGGAGCTGTTTTTT.

Only a few counts were recorded for this clone. The chain couples TRBV11-2 to TRBJ2-2, with D maybe TRBD1 (5 bases). The CDR3 length is 13 residues. Germline assignment: CDR1 SGHAT and CDR2 FQNNGV. V dropped 4 bases and J dropped 6 bases, with 9 bases sitting between them. The CDR3 DNA reads TGTGCCAGCAGCTCCCAGGGTTCCGGGGAGCTGTTTTTT. This codes for CASSSQGSGELFF.

The V and J genes are TRBV28 and TRBJ2-7; TRBD1 aligns across 7 bases. The J segment lost 6 bases and the V segment lost 3 bases, leaving 11 bases of the junction unmatched. Germline V CDR1 and CDR2: MDHEN, SYDVKM. This CDR3 has 15 amino acids. CDR3 protein: CASSLGTGASGEQYF. CDR3 coding DNA: TGTGCCAGCAGTTTGGGAACAGGGGCGTCGGGCGAGCAGTACTTC. Full variable domain (missing parts from reference TRBV28 and TRBJ2-7): DVKVTQSSRYLVKRTGEKVFLECVQDMDHENMFWYRQDPGLGLRLIYFSYDVKMKEKGDIPEGYSVSREKKERFSLILESASTNQTSMYLCASSLGTGASGEQYFGPGTRLTVT.

The rearrangement joins TRBV28 to TRBJ1-1; 10 positions agree with TRBD1. The length of the CDR3 is 13 residues. The junction had 8 bases not matched to a gene; V was cut back by 6 bases and J by 10 bases. Germline CDR1 is MDHEN and CDR2 is SYDVKM. The DNA of the CDR3 is TGTGCCAGCAGCAGACAGGGGGCGAACCGAGCTTTCTTT. Amino acids: CASSRQGANRAFF.

V is TRBV5-1 and J is TRBJ2-7, with D possibly matching TRBD1 (5 bases). The CDR3 totals 15 residues. CDR1 and CDR2 (germline): SGHRS, YFSETQ. V dropped 3 bases and J dropped 0 bases, with 13 bases sitting between them. For the CDR3, the DNA is TGCGCCAGCAGCTGGCAGGGCCTGAGCTCCTACGAGCAGTACTTC. The encoded protein is CASSWQGLSSYEQYF. Full variable domain (remainder filled in from reference TRBV5-1 and TRBJ2-7): KAGVTQTPRYLIKTRGQQVTLSCSPISGHRSVSWYQQTPGQGLQFLFEYFSETQRNKGNFPGRFSGRQFSNSRSEMNVSTLELGDSALYLCASSWQGLSSYEQYFGPGTRLTVT.

This chain connects TRBV10-1 to TRBJ2-2; D not certain. Looked up from germline, CDR1 is WNHNN and CDR2 is SYGVQD (reference sequence). The CDR3 sequence is 15 residues long. Trimming took 4 bases from V and 1 from J, leaving 10 bases between them. Written as DNA, the CDR3 is TGCGCCAGCAGTGGGGGTGGGTGGAACACCGGGGAGCTGTTTTTT. This translates into CASSGGGWNTGELFF.

The chain has TRBV4-3 and TRBJ1-2, with D unclear. The germline CDR1 and CDR2 sequences are LGHNA and YSLEER. Trimming removed 0 bases at V and 1 base at J, with 0 bases between. This CDR3 spans 12 amino acids. The CDR3 coding sequence is TGCGCCAGCAGCCAAGATAACTATGGCTACACCTTC. It yields the protein CASSQDNYGYTF.

The CDR3 nucleotides are TGTGCCAGCACCCTTCGACAGCCGTACGAGCAGTACTTC. This sequence encodes CASTLRQPYEQYF. V usage is TRBV28 and J usage is TRBJ2-7, with D possibly TRBD1 on 5 matching bases. Germline loops: CDR1 MDHEN, CDR2 SYDVKM. The CDR3 is made up of 13 amino acids. Deletions cut 7 bases from V and 4 bases from J, with 14 bases between.

This sequence joins TRBV7-9 and TRBJ2-1, with 15 bases lining up with TRBD2. This CDR3 has 18 residues. V was clipped by 5 bases and J by 8 bases; unmatched bases: 13. CDR1 and CDR2 from the germline V gene are SEHNR and FQNEAQ (reference sequence). CDR3 sequence reads: CASSARRTSGRVVYEQFF. The CDR3 nucleotides read TGTGCCAGCAGCGCTAGGCGGACTAGCGGGAGGGTTGTTTATGAGCAGTTCTTC.